These 26 T cell receptor beta chains were sequenced from one sample in a study of blood T cell repertoires in COVID-19. Some clones are missing from TCRdb's copy, which holds only in-frame ones; the method was immunoSEQ multiplex PCR. The sample contains approximately 150,000 clones, 85% to 90% of which appear only once. The sample taken for sequencing was peripheral blood. Source of these receptors: a man between 18 and 35 years old with COVID-19, enrolled during active disease.

This clone appeared a single time. V is TRBV7-2 and J is TRBJ2-2, with 11 bases fitting TRBD1. The germline gives CDR1 SGHTA, CDR2 FQGNSA. V was pared by 7 bases and J by 8 bases, with 6 bases of the junction left unmatched. The CDR3 totals 14 residues. CDR3 sequence: CASNPDRGPGELFF. The CDR3 DNA reads TGTGCCAGCAATCCGGACAGGGGGCCTGGGGAGCTGTTTTTT.

The chain carries TRBV28 and TRBJ1-5, with TRBD1 matching 7 bases. This CDR3 is built from 16 residues. Unmatched junction bases numbered 12, after V lost 6 bases and J lost 4 bases. The germline V gene has CDR1 MDHEN and CDR2 SYDVKM. CDR3 amino acids: CASSRLLGGDNQPQHF. The CDR3 DNA reads TGTGCCAGCAGCCGACTACTAGGGGGCGATAATCAGCCCCAGCATTTT.

V and J are TRBV19 and TRBJ1-1; TRBD1 agrees at 8 bases. The ends lost 5 bases at V and 9 bases at J; junction bases unmatched: 5. Germline assignment: CDR1 LNHDA and CDR2 SQIVND (reference sequence). The CDR3 runs to 12 residues. CDR3: CASSLGTGQAFF. The DNA of the CDR3 is TGTGCCAGTAGTCTCGGGACAGGCCAAGCTTTCTTT.

J is TRBJ2-7 and V is TRBV27; 7 bases fit TRBD1. The germline V gene encodes CDR1 MNHEY and CDR2 SMNVEV (reference sequence). The length of the CDR3 is 13 residues. Germline trimming cut 5 bases from V and 4 bases from J; bases unmatched to any gene: 5. The CDR3 sequence is CASSEAGGYEQYF. CDR3 in DNA: TGTGCCAGCAGTGAGGCAGGGGGATACGAGCAGTACTTC.

The rearrangement links TRBV10-3 to TRBJ1-3; 7 nucleotides match TRBD1. This CDR3 region has 15 residues. J was trimmed by 0 bases and V by 6 bases; bases with no gene match: 5. Germline values: CDR1 ENHRY, CDR2 SYGVKD. The CDR3 DNA follows: TGTGCCATCAGGGGGACAGAATACTCTGGAAACACCATATATTTT. Translating gives CAIRGTEYSGNTIYF.

The rearrangement joins TRBV4-3 to TRBJ1-1; 7 nucleotides line up with TRBD1. CDR3 length: 15 amino acids. Germline V gives CDR1 LGHNA, CDR2 YSLEER. Germline trimming cut 1 base from V and 5 bases from J; bases unmatched to any gene: 7. CDR3 in amino acids: CASSQVQGVGTEAFF. CDR3 DNA: TGCGCCAGCAGCCAAGTTCAGGGGGTCGGGACTGAAGCTTTCTTT.

The rearrangement joins TRBV19 to TRBJ2-3, with 12 positions matching TRBD2. Germline V CDR1 and CDR2: LNHDA, SQIVND (reference sequence). The junction had 7 bases not matched to a gene; V was cut back by 0 bases and J by 9 bases. CDR3 length: 16 amino acids. The CDR3 reads CASSIEASGRAYTQYF. The CDR3 nucleotides are TGTGCCAGTAGTATAGAGGCTAGCGGGAGGGCTTACACGCAGTATTTT.

The chain recombines TRBV19 with TRBJ1-5, with D unresolved. The CDR3 runs to 13 residues. Per germline, CDR1 LNHDA and CDR2 SQIVND (reference sequence). The V end lost 4 bases, the J end lost 3 bases, and 7 bases lay between the germline ends. CDR3 in amino acids: CASSTQANQPQHF. Here the CDR3 DNA reads TGTGCCAGTAGTACGCAGGCCAATCAGCCCCAGCATTTT.

The genes are TRBV4-3 and TRBJ2-6, with 9 bases lining up with TRBD1. The CDR3 is 17 amino acids. In germline, CDR1 is LGHNA, CDR2 YSLEER. J lost 0 bases, V lost 4 bases, and 4 bases had no gene match. The CDR3 spells CASSLGTGPSGANVLTF. CDR3 coding DNA: TGCGCCAGCAGCCTGGGGACAGGGCCCTCTGGGGCCAACGTCCTGACTTTC.

The chain employs TRBV7-6 and TRBJ1-3; D call uncertain. V was clipped by 3 bases and J by 2 bases, with 5 bases between them. CDR1 and CDR2 (germline): SGHVS, FNYEAQ. The CDR3 runs to 13 residues. CDR3 in DNA: TGTGCCAGCAGCTTGCAGGCTGGAAACACCATATATTTT. It translates to CASSLQAGNTIYF.

This clone appeared a single time. This chain uses TRBV28 with TRBJ2-6, with TRBD1 matching 9 bases. The V gene end was trimmed by 6 bases and the J gene end by 0 bases; junction bases not matched to a gene: 9. CDR3 length: 18 amino acids. In germline, CDR1 is MDHEN, CDR2 SYDVKM. In nucleotides, the CDR3 is TGTGCCAGCAGGGACGGGGACAGGGTCCCCTCTGGGGCCAACGTCCTGACTTTC. Its translation: CASRDGDRVPSGANVLTF.

This chain links TRBV2 with TRBJ2-3; 12 bases align to TRBD2. Germline V gene lookup returns CDR1 SNHLY and CDR2 FYNNEI. V shed 6 bases, J shed 3 bases, and the junction held 10 bases outside the gene matches. The length of the CDR3 is 17 residues. CDR3 bases: TGTGCCAGCAGGGGGCTAGCGGGAGGGCCGGGGACAGATACGCAGTATTTT. Residues: CASRGLAGGPGTDTQYF.

The genes are TRBV28 and TRBJ2-2; 10 bases match TRBD1. The CDR3 covers 15 residues. CDR1 and CDR2 from the germline V gene are MDHEN and SYDVKM. The V gene end was trimmed by 5 bases and the J gene end by 6 bases; junction bases not matched to a gene: 6. CDR3 nucleotide sequence: TGTGCCAGCAGTCAAGACAGGGGGCGCGCCGGGGAGCTGTTTTTT. Residues: CASSQDRGRAGELFF.

This clone has just one count. The rearrangement links TRBV30 to TRBJ1-3; D not certain. V lost 0 bases and J 2 bases, leaving 11 bases between the germline ends. The germline V gene encodes CDR1 GTSNPN and CDR2 SVGIG (reference sequence). This CDR3 has 15 residues. DNA for the CDR3: TGTGCCTGGAGTGTTGGCAGGAATGCTGGAAACACCATATATTTT. Its protein is CAWSVGRNAGNTIYF.

The rearrangement links TRBV7-3 to TRBJ2-2; TRBD2 agrees at 11 bases. There are 15 residues in the CDR3. The germline CDR1 and CDR2 sequences are SGHTA and FQGTGA. Germline trimming cut 5 bases from V and 4 bases from J; bases unmatched to any gene: 3. CDR3 sequence reads: CASSLAGGTTGELFF. CDR3 sequence (DNA): TGTGCCAGCAGCCTAGCGGGGGGCACCACCGGGGAGCTGTTTTTT.

The CDR3 bases are TGCGCCAGCGAAGATTCGAGATCGTACCAAGAGACCCAGTACTTC. Translated: CASEDSRSYQETQYF. The chain links TRBV10-2 to TRBJ2-5; D gene uncertain. The CDR3 is 15 residues long. V lost 8 bases, J lost 0 bases, and 16 bases lay in between. Germline CDR1 reads WSHSY; CDR2 reads SAAADI.

The rearrangement joins TRBV2 to TRBJ1-2; 7 bases align to TRBD1. CDR3 length: 15 amino acids. Trimming removed 0 bases from V and 5 bases from J; junction bases left unmatched: 6. Per the germline V gene, CDR1 is SNHLY and CDR2 is FYNNEI. CDR3 sequence: CASSEASGTEYGYTF. Written as DNA, the CDR3 is TGTGCCAGCAGTGAAGCATCCGGGACAGAGTATGGCTACACCTTC.

The chain is built from TRBV7-7 and TRBJ2-1; 7 bases align to TRBD2. J lost 5 bases, V lost 0 bases, and 7 bases had no gene match. The germline V gene encodes CDR1 SSHAT and CDR2 FNYEAQ (reference sequence). This CDR3 contains 16 residues. The CDR3 DNA follows: TGTGCCAGCAGCTTAGCGGGAGGGCCTTTTCACAATGAGCAGTTCTTC. Amino acid sequence: CASSLAGGPFHNEQFF.

This chain joins TRBV7-2 and TRBJ1-5; D may be TRBD1 (6 bases). This CDR3 spans 15 amino acids. Per germline, CDR1 SGHTA and CDR2 FQGNSA. V was clipped by 1 base and J by 4 bases, with 11 bases between them. The CDR3 here is CASSLEGGGNQPQHF. The CDR3 bases are TGTGCCAGCAGCTTAGAGGGAGGGGGGAATCAGCCCCAGCATTTT.

The chain combines TRBV6-5 with TRBJ1-5; D is perhaps TRBD1 (6 bases). Germline CDR1 and CDR2: MNHEY and SVGAGI. CDR3 length: 15 residues. With 7 bases removed from V and 0 bases from J, the gap between germline ends came to 13 bases. The CDR3: CASTSRGYSNQPQHF. DNA of the CDR3: TGTGCCAGCACCAGCAGGGGCTATAGCAATCAGCCCCAGCATTTT.

This chain links TRBV3-1 (or the pseudogene TRBV3-2) with TRBJ2-6, with TRBD2 as a possible D gene (6 bases). The V gene's germline CDR1 is LGHDT and CDR2 YNNKEL (reference sequence). V lost 4 bases and J lost 1, with 17 bases in between. The CDR3 spans 18 residues. The CDR3 loop is CASSRPPGRRSGANVLTF. CDR3 sequence (DNA): TGTGCCAGCAGCCGTCCTCCAGGGAGGCGATCTGGGGCCAACGTCCTGACTTTC.

The V call is TRBV5-6, the J call TRBJ2-3; 7 nucleotides line up with TRBD2. V lost 4 bases and J lost 5; bases outside the gene matches: 1. CDR3 size: 12 residues. From germline, CDR1 is SGHDT and CDR2 YYEEEE. In DNA, the CDR3 is TGTGCCAGCAGCGTAGCGGGAGATACGCAGTATTTT. It translates to CASSVAGDTQYF.

This chain links TRBV27 with TRBJ1-6; D is possibly TRBD1 (5 bases). Germline CDR1 reads MNHEY; CDR2 reads SMNVEV (reference sequence). Between the trimmed V and J ends, which lost 2 bases and 0 bases, there was a span of 8 bases. The CDR3 is made up of 16 amino acids. CDR3 in amino acids: CASSLRGSSYNSPLHF. CDR3 in DNA: TGTGCCAGCAGTTTACGGGGGAGCTCCTATAATTCACCCCTCCACTTT.

The V call is TRBV11-2, the J call TRBJ1-6; 7 bases agree with TRBD1. The ends lost 1 base at V and 0 bases at J; junction bases unmatched: 3. Germline lookup yields CDR1 SGHAT and CDR2 FQNNGV. The CDR3 sequence is 17 residues long. The CDR3 sequence is CASSLADRSSYNSPLHF. The CDR3 nucleotides read TGTGCCAGCAGCTTAGCGGACAGGAGCTCCTATAATTCACCCCTCCACTTT.

The rearrangement joins TRBV4-2 to TRBJ1-2; D possibly corresponds to TRBD1 (6 bases). This CDR3 spans 16 amino acids. V was clipped by 0 bases and J by 5 bases, with 16 bases between them. Germline CDR1 and CDR2: LGHNA and YNFKEQ. CDR3 loop: CASSQDTGGAGYGYTF. CDR3 nucleotides: TGTGCCAGCAGCCAAGATACGGGGGGCGCGGGGTATGGCTACACCTTC.

Only a few counts were recorded for this clone. V gene TRBV14 combines with J gene TRBJ1-2; 8 nucleotides match TRBD1. The CDR3 totals 13 residues. From germline, CDR1 is SGHDN and CDR2 FVKESK. The V gene end was trimmed by 4 bases and the J gene end by 7 bases; junction bases not matched to a gene: 5. The CDR3: CASSPGGEGGYTF. In DNA, the CDR3 is TGTGCCAGCAGCCCAGGGGGCGAGGGTGGCTACACCTTC.